Listed here is a single TCR beta chain. As yet, its antigen is unknown. TCRdb fed the 5' RACE reads into MiXCR, producing one record per CDR3 protein. This table holds about 140,000 distinct CDR3 sequences, roughly a quarter found once. The sample is drawn from a study of T-cell memory formation after mild COVID-19. For the study at large: Largely, TCR clusters stayed within a single donor.

The CDR3 is 18 amino acids. The germline gives CDR1 LGHNA, CDR2 YNFKEQ. The ends lost 0 bases at V and 2 bases at J; junction bases unmatched: 4. The study's findings and limits: Certain responding clones were present in pre-infection memory, suggesting participation of cross-reactive memory.

The sample comprised PBMCs or a T cell subset sorted from them (not recorded which). V is TRBV4-2 and J is TRBJ2-1; 13 bases fit TRBD2. The origin of this receptor is an adult woman who had mild COVID-19 (a few samples of this study predate the infection). Cell type and time point are not known. The CDR3 spells CASSQEGLAGAAYNEQFF. The CDR3 coding sequence is TGTGCCAGCAGCCAAGAAGGACTAGCGGGAGCGGCCTACAATGAGCAGTTCTTC.